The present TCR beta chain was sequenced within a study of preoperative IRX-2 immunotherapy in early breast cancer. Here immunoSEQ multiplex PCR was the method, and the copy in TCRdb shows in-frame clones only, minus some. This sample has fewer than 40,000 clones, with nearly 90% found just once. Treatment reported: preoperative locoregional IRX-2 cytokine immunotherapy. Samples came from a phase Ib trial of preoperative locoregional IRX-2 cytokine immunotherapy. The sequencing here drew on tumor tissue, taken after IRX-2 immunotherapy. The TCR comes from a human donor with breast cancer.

The CDR3 DNA reads TGTGCCAGCAGTTACTCAGGAGGGGTGGAGGGCTACACCTTC. This encodes CASSYSGGVEGYTF. The genes are TRBV6-8 and TRBJ1-2; possibly TRBD1 for D (5 bases). Between the trimmed V and J ends, which lost 0 bases and 8 bases, there was a span of 13 bases. Germline values: CDR1 MNHGY, CDR2 SAAAGT. This CDR3 has 14 residues.